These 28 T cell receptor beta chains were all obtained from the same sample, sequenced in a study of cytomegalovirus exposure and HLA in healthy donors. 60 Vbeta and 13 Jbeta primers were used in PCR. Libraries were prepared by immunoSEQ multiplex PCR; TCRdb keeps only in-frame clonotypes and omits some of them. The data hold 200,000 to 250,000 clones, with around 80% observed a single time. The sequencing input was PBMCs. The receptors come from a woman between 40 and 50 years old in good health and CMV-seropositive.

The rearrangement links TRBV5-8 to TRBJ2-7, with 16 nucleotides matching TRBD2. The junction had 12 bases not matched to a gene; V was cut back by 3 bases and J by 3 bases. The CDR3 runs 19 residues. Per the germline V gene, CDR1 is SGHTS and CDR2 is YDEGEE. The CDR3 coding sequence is TGTGCCAGCAGCTCAATGAACCCGGGACTAGCGGGGGGGCGCTACGAGCAGTACTTC. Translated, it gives CASSSMNPGLAGGRYEQYF.

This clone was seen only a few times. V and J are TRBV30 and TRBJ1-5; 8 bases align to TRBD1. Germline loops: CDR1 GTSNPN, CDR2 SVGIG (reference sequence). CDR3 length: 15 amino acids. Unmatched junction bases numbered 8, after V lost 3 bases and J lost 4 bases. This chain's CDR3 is CAWSLGQGGNQPQHF. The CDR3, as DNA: TGTGCCTGGAGCTTAGGACAGGGTGGGAATCAGCCCCAGCATTTT.

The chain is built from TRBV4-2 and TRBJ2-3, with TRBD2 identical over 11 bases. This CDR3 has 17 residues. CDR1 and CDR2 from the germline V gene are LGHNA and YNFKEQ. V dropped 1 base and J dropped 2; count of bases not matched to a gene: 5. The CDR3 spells CASSQASSGGTTDTQYF. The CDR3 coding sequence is TGTGCCAGCAGCCAAGCCTCTAGCGGGGGGACCACAGATACGCAGTATTTT.

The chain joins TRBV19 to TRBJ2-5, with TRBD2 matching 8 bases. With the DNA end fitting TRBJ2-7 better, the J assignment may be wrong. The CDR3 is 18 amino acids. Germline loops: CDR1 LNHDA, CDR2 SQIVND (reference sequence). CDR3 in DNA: TGTGCCAGTAGTATAGCCGTCCGGGGAGCGGGAGAGACCTACGAGCAGTACTTC. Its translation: CASSIAVRGAGETYEQYF.

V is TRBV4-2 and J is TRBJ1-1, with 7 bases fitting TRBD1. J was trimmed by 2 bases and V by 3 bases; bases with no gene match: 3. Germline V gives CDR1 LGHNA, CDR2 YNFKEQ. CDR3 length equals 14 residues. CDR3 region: CASSHGTANTEAFF. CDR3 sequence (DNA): TGTGCCAGCAGCCATGGGACAGCCAACACTGAAGCTTTCTTT.

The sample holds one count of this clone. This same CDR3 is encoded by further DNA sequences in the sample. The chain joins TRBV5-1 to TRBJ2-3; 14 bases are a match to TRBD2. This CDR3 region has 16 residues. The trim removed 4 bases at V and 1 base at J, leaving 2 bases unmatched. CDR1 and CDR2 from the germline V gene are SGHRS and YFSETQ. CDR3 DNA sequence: TGCGCCAGCAGCGGGGGACTAGCGGGGGGCACAGATACGCAGTATTTT. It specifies CASSGGLAGGTDTQYF.

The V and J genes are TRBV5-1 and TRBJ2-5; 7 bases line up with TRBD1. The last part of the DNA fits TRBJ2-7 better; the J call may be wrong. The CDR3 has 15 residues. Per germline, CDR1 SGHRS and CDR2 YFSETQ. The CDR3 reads CASSLGPGGSYEQYF. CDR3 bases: TGCGCCAGCAGCTTGGGGCCAGGGGGCTCCTACGAGCAGTACTTC.

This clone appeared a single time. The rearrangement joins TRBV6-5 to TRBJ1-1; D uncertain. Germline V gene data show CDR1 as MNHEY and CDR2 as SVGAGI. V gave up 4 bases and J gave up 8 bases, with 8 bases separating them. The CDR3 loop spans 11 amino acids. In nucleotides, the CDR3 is TGTGCCAGCAGTTCCTACGGGGAAGCTTTCTTT. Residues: CASSSYGEAFF.

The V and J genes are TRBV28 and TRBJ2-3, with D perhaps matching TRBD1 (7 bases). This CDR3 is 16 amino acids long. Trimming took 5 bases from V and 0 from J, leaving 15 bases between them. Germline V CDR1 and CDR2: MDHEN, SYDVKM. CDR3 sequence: CASSPPGGRSTDTQYF. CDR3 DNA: TGTGCCAGCAGTCCCCCAGGGGGGAGAAGCACAGATACGCAGTATTTT.

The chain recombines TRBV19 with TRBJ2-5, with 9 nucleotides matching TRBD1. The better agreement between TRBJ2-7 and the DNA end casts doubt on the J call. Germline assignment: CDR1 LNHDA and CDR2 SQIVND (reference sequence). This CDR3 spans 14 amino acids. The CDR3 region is CASSSRDRDYEQYF. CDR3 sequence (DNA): TGTGCCAGTAGTTCCCGGGACAGGGACTACGAGCAGTACTTC.

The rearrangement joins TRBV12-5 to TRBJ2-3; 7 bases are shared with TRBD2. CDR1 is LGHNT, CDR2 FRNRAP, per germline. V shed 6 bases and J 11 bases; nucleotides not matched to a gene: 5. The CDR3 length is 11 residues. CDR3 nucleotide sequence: TGTGCTAGTGGCGGAGCGGGGCAGCAGTATTTT. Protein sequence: CASGGAGQQYF.

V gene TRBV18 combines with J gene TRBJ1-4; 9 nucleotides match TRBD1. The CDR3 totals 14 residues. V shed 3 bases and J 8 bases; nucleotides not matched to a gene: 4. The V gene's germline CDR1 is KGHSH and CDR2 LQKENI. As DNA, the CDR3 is TGTGCCAGCTCACCTAACAGGGGGCAGGAAAAACTGTTTTTT. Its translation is CASSPNRGQEKLFF.

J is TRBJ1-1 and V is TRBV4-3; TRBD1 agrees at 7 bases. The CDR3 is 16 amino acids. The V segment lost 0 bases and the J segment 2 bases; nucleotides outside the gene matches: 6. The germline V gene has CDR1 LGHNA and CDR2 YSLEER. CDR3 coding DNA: TGCGCCAGCAGCCAAGATAGGGGGACAGTCAACACTGAAGCTTTCTTT. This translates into CASSQDRGTVNTEAFF.

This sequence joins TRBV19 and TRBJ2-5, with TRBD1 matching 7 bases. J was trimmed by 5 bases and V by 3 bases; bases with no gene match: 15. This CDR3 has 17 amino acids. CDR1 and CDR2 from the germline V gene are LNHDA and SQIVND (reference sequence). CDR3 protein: CASSIAGNRGPWETQYF. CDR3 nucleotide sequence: TGTGCCAGTAGTATCGCAGGGAACAGGGGTCCATGGGAGACCCAGTACTTC.

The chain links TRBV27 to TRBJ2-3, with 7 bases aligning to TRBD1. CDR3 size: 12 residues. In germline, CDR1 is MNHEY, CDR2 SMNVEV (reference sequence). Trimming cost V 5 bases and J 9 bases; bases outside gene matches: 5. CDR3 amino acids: CASSLGGGTQYF. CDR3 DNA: TGTGCCAGCAGTCTAGGGGGCGGAACGCAGTATTTT.

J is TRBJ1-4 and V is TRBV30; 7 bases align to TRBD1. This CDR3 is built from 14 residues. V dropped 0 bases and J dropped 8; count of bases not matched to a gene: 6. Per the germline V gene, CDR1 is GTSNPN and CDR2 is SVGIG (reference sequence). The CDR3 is CAWSVQTGREKLFF. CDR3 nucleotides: TGTGCCTGGAGTGTACAGACAGGGCGGGAAAAACTGTTTTTT. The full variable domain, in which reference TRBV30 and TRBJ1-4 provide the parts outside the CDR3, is SQTIHQWPATLVQPVGSPLSLECTVEGTSNPNLYWYRQAAGRGLQLLFYSVGIGQISSEVPQNLSASRPQDRQFILSSKKLLLSDSGFYLCAWSVQTGREKLFFGSGTQLSVL.

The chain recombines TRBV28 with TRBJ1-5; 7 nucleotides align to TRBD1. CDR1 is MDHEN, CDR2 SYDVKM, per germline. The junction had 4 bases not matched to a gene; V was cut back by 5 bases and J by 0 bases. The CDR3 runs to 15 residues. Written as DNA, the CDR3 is TGTGCCAGCAGTAATCGACAGGGTAGCAATCAGCCCCAGCATTTT. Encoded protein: CASSNRQGSNQPQHF.

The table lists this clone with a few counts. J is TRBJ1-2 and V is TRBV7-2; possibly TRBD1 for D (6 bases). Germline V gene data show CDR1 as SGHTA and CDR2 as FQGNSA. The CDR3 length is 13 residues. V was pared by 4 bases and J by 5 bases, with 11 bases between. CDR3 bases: TGTGCCAGCAGCTCGTGGACAGTTTATGGCTACACCTTC. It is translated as CASSSWTVYGYTF.

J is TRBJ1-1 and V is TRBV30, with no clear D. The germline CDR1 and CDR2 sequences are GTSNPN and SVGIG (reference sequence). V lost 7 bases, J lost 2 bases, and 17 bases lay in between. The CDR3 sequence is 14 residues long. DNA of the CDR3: TGTGCCTTGGCCTTGGGAGAGGGTAACACTGAAGCTTTCTTT. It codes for CALALGEGNTEAFF.

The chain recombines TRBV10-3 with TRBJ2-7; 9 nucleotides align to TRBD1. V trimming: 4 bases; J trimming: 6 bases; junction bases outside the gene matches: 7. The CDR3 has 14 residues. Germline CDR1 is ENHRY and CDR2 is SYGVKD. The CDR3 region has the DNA TGTGCCATCAGTGCCGGGACAGGGTCGATCGAGCAGTACTTC. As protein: CAISAGTGSIEQYF.

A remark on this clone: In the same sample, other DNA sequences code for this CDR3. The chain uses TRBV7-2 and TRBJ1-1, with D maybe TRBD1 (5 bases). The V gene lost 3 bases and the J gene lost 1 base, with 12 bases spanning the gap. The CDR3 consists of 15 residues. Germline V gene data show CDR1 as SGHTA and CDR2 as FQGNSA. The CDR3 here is CASSFVGGENTEAFF. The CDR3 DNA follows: TGTGCCAGCAGCTTTGTCGGGGGAGAGAACACTGAAGCTTTCTTT.

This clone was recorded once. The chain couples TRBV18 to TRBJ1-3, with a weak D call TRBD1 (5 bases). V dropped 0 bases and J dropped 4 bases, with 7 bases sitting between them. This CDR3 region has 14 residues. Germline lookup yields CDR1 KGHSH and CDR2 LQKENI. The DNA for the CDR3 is TGTGCCAGCTCACCACCGGGGGGAGGAAACACCATATATTTT. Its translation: CASSPPGGGNTIYF.

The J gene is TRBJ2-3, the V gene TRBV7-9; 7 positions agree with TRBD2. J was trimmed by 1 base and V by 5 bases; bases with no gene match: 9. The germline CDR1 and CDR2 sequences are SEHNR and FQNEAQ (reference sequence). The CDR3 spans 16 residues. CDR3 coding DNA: TGTGCCAGCAGCCCGTCGGGGGGTCAGGGCACAGATACGCAGTATTTT. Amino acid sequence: CASSPSGGQGTDTQYF.

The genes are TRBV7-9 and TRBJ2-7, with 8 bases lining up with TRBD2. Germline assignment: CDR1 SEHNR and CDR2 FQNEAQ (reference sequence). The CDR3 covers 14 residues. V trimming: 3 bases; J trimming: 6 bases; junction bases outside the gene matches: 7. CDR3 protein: CASSFGRGISEQYF. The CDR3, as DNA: TGTGCCAGCAGCTTCGGGAGGGGAATCTCCGAGCAGTACTTC. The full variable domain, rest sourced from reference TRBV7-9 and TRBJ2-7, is DTGVSQNPRHKITKRGQNVTFRCDPISEHNRLYWYRQTLGQGPEFLTYFQNEAQLEKSRLLSDRFSAERPKGSFSTLEIQRTEQGDSAMYLCASSFGRGISEQYFGPGTRLTVT.

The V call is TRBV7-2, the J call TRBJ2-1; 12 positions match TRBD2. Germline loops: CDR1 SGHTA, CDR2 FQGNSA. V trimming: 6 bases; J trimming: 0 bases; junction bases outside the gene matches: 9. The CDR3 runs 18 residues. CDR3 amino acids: CASRLTSGRSSSYNEQFF. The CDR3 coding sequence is TGTGCCAGCAGGCTGACTAGCGGGAGAAGTAGCTCCTACAATGAGCAGTTCTTC.

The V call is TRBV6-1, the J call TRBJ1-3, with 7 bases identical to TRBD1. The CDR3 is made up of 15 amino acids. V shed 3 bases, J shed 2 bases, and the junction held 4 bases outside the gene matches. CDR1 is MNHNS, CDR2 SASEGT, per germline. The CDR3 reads CASSDGRGAGNTIYF. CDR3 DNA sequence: TGTGCCAGCAGTGATGGCAGGGGGGCTGGAAACACCATATATTTT.

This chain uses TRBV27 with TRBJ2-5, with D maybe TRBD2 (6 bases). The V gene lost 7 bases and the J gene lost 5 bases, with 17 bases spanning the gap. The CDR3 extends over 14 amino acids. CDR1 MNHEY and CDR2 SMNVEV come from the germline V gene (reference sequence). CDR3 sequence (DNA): TGTGCCAGCAAGGAGGGTTTCATGCGGGAGACCCAGTACTTC. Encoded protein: CASKEGFMRETQYF.

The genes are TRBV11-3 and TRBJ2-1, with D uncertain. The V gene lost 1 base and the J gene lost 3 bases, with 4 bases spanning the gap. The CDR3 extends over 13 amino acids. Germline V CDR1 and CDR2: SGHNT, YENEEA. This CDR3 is CASSLALYNEQFF. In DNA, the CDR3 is TGTGCCAGCAGCTTAGCCCTCTACAATGAGCAGTTCTTC.